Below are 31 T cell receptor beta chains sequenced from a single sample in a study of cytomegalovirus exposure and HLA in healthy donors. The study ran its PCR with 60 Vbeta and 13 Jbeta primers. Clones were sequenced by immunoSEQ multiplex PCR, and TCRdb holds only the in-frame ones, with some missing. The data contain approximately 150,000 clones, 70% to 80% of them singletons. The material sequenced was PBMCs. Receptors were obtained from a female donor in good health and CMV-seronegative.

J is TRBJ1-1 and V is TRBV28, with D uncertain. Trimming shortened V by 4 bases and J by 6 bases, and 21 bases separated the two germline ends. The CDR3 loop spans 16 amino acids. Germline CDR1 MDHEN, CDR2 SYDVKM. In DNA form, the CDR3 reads TGTGCCAGCAGTTATGTCGACCTCCGGGTCCGGGCTGAAGCTTTCTTT. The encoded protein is CASSYVDLRVRAEAFF.

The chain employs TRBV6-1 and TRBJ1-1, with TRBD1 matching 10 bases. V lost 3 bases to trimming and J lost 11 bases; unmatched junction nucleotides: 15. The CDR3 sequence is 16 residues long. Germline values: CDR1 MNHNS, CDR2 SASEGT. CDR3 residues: CASSDPRGDRGVSAFF. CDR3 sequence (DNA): TGTGCCAGCAGTGACCCTAGGGGGGACAGGGGCGTCTCGGCTTTCTTT.

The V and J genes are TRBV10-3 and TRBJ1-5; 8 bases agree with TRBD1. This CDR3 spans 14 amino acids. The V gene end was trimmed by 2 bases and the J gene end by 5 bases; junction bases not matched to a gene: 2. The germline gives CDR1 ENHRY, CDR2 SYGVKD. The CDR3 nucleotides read TGTGCCATCAGTGAGCGACAGGGGTATCAGCCCCAGCATTTT. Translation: CAISERQGYQPQHF.

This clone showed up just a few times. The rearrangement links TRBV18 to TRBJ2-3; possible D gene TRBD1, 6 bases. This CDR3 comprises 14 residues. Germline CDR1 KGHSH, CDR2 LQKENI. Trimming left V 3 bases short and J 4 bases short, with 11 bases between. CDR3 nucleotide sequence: TGTGCCAGCTCACCTCAGGGGTCATCAGATACGCAGTATTTT. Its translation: CASSPQGSSDTQYF.

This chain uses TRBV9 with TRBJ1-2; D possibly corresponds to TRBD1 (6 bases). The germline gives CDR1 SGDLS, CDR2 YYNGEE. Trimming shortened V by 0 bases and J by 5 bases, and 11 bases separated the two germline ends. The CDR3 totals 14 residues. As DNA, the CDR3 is TGTGCCAGCAGCGTAGCTGGACAGTCTTATGGCTACACCTTC. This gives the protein CASSVAGQSYGYTF.

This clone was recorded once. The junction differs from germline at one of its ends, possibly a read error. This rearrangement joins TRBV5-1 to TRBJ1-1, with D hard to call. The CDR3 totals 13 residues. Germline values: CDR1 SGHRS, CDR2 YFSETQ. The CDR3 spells CASGLTSSREAFF. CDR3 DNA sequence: TGCGCCAGCGGCTTGACGTCCTCTCGGGAAGCTTTCTTT.

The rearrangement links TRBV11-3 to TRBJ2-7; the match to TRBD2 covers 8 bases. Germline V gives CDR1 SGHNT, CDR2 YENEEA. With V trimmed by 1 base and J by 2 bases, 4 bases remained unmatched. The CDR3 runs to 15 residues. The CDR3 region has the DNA TGTGCCAGCAGCTTAGGGCTTAGCGGGACCTACGAGCAGTACTTC. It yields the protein CASSLGLSGTYEQYF.

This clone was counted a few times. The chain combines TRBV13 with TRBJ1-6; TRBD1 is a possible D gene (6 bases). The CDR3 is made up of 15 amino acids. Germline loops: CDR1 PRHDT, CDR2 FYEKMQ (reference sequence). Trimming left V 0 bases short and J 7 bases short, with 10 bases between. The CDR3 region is CASSLGVRGNSPLHF. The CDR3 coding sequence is TGTGCCAGCAGCTTAGGAGTCAGGGGCAATTCACCCCTCCACTTT. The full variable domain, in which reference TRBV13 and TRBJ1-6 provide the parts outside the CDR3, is AAGVIQSPRHLIKEKRETATLKCYPIPRHDTVYWYQQGPGQDPQFLISFYEKMQSDKGSIPDRFSAQQFSDYHSELNMSSLELGDSALYFCASSLGVRGNSPLHFGNGTRLTVT.

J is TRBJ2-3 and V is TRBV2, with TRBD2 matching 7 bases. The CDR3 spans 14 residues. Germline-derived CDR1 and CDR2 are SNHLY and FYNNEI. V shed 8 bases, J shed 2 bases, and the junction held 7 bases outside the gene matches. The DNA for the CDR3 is TGTGCCAGCCGGTCGGGGGGAACCACAGATACGCAGTATTTT. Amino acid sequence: CASRSGGTTDTQYF.

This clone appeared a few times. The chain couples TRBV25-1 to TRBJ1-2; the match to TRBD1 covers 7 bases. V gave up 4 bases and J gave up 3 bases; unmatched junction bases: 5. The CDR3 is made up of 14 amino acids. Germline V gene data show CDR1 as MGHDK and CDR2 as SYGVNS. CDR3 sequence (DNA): TGTGCCAGCAGTGGCATCGGGACAGACTATGGCTACACCTTC. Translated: CASSGIGTDYGYTF.

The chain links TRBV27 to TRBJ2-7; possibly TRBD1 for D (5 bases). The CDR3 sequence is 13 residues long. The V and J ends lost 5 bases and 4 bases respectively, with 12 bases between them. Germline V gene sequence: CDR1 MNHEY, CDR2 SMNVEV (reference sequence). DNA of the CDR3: TGTGCCAGCAGTCCAACAGACAGTTACGAGCAGTACTTC. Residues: CASSPTDSYEQYF.

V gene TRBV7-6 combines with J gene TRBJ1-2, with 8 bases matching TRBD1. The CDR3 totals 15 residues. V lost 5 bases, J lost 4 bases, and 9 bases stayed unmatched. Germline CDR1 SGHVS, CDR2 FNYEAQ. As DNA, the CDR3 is TGTGCCAGCAGCCCCTCCCCCCAGGGGGCCTATGGCTACACCTTC. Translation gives CASSPSPQGAYGYTF.

The CDR3 DNA reads as TGTGCCAGTAGGGAAGAGGCGGGCTACACCTTC. It specifies CASREEAGYTF. V and J are TRBV19 and TRBJ1-2; D gene ambiguous. Per germline, CDR1 LNHDA and CDR2 SQIVND (reference sequence). The germline V and J ends were trimmed by 6 bases and 8 bases, with 10 bases remaining between them. This CDR3 is 11 amino acids long.

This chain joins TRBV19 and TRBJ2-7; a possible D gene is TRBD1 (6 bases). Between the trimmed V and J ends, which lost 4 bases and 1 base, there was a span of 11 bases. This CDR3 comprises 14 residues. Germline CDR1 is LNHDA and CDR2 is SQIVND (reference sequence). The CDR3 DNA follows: TGTGCCAGTAGTACAGGGGCCGGATCCTACGAGCAGTACTTC. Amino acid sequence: CASSTGAGSYEQYF.

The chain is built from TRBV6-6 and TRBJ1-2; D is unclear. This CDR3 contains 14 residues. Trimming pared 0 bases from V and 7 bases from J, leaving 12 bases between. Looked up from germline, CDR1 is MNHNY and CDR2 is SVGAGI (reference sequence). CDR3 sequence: CASSYSIVSAGYTF. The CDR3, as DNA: TGTGCCAGCAGTTACTCGATAGTGAGCGCTGGCTACACCTTC.

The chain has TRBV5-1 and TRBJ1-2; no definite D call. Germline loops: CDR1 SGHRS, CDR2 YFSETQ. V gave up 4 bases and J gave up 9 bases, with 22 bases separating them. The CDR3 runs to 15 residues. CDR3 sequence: CASSPDSGSLGSYTF. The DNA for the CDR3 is TGCGCCAGCAGCCCCGATTCCGGGAGCTTAGGAAGCTACACCTTC.

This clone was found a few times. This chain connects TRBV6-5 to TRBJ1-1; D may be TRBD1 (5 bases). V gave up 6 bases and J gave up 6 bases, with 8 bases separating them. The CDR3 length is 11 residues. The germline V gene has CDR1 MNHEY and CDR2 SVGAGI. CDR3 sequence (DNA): TGTGCCAGCAGGGACACAGCTGAAGCTTTCTTT. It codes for CASRDTAEAFF.

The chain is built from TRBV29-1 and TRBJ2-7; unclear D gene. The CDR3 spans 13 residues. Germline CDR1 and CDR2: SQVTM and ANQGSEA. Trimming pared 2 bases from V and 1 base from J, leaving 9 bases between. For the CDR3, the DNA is TGCAGCGTTGAATCCGACACATCCTACGAGCAGTACTTC. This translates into CSVESDTSYEQYF.

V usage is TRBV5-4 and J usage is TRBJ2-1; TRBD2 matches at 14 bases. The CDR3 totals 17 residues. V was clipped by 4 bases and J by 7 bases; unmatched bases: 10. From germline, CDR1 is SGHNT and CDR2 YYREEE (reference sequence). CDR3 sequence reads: CASSLRSGTSGGNEQFF. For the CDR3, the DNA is TGTGCCAGCAGCCTCCGATCTGGGACTAGCGGGGGAAATGAGCAGTTCTTC.

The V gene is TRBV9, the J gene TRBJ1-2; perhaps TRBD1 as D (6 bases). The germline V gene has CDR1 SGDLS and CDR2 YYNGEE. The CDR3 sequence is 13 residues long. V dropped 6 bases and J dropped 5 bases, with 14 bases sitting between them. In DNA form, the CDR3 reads TGTGCCAGCAACACACAGGGAGAGTATGGCTACACCTTC. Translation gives CASNTQGEYGYTF.

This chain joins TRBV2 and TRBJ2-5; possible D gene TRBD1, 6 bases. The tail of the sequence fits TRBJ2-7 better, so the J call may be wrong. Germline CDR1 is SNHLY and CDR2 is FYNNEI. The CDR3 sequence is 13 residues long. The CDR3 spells CASSGQAPYEQYF. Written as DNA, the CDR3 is TGTGCCAGCAGTGGACAGGCTCCCTACGAGCAGTACTTC.

CDR3 residues: CASSSGVYGATEAFF. The CDR3 DNA is TGCGCCAGCAGCTCGGGGGTGTATGGGGCCACTGAAGCTTTCTTT. The gene calls are TRBV5-1 and TRBJ1-1; D perhaps matches TRBD1 (5 bases). Trimming took off 3 bases at V and 4 bases at J, with 16 bases between the two ends. Germline CDR1 is SGHRS and CDR2 is YFSETQ. The CDR3 sequence is 15 residues long.

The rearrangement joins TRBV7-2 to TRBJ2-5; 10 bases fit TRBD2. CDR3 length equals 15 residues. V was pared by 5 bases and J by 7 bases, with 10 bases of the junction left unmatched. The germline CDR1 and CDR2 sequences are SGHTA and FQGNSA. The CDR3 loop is CASSRTTSGVGTQYF. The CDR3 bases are TGTGCCAGCAGCCGGACCACTAGCGGGGTCGGGACCCAGTACTTC.

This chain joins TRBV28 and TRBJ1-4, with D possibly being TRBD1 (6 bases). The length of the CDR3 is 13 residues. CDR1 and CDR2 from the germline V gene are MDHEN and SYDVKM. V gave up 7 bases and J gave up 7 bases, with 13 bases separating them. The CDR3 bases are TGTGCCAGCACAGGGGCCCGAGTTGAAAAACTGTTTTTT. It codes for CASTGARVEKLFF.

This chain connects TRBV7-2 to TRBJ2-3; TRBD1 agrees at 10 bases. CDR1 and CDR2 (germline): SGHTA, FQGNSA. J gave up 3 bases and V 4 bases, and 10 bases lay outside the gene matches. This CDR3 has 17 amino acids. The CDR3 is CASSWAATGGTTDTQYF. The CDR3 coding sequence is TGTGCCAGCAGCTGGGCCGCGACAGGGGGCACAACAGATACGCAGTATTTT.

DNA of the CDR3: TGTGCCAGCAGCGCGACGGGGATTGGAAACGAGCAGTACTTC. Residues: CASSATGIGNEQYF. The rearrangement joins TRBV9 to TRBJ2-7, with TRBD2 as a possible D gene (5 bases). This CDR3 comprises 14 residues. V dropped 3 bases and J dropped 5 bases, with 15 bases sitting between them. Per the germline V gene, CDR1 is SGDLS and CDR2 is YYNGEE.

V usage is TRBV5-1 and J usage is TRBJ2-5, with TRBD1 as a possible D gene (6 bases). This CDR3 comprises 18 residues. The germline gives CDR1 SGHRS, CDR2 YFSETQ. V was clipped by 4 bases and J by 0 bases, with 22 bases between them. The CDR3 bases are TGCGCCAGCAGCGGAATAAACGGGAACAGGGCGTACCAAGAGACCCAGTACTTC. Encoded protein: CASSGINGNRAYQETQYF. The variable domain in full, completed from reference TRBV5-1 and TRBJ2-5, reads KAGVTQTPRYLIKTRGQQVTLSCSPISGHRSVSWYQQTPGQGLQFLFEYFSETQRNKGNFPGRFSGRQFSNSRSEMNVSTLELGDSALYLCASSGINGNRAYQETQYFGPGTRLLVL.

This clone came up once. The CDR3 reads CASSSMAKGAIDGYTF. CDR3 bases: TGTGCCAGCAGCTCTATGGCCAAGGGGGCAATAGATGGCTACACCTTC. The chain links TRBV7-8 to TRBJ1-2; the match to TRBD1 covers 7 bases. The CDR3 consists of 16 residues. Germline loops: CDR1 SGHVS, CDR2 FQNEAQ. Unmatched junction bases numbered 14, after V lost 4 bases and J lost 6 bases.

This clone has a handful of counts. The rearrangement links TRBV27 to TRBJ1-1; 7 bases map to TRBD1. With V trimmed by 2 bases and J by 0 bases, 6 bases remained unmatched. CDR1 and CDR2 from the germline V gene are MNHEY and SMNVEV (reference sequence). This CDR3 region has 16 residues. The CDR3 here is CASSLRGPELNTEAFF. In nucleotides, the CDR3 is TGTGCCAGCAGTTTAAGGGGGCCCGAGCTGAACACTGAAGCTTTCTTT.

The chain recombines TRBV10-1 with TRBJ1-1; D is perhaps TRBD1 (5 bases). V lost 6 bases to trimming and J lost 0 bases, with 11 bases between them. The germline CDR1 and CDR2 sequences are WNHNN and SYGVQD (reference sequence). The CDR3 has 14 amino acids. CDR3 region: CASSADMVNTEAFF. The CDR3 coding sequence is TGCGCCAGCAGCGCGGACATGGTGAACACTGAAGCTTTCTTT.

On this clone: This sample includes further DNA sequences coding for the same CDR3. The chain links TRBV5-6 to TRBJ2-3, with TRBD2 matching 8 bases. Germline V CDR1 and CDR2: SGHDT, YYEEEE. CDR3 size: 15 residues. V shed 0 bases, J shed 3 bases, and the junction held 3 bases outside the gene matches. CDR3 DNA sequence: TGTGCCAGCAGCTTGGTTGGCGGGGGGACAGATACGCAGTATTTT. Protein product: CASSLVGGGTDTQYF.